A selection of T cell receptor beta chains follows, all from one sample in a study of T cell responses to AZD1222 COVID-19 vaccine. Sequencing was performed with immunoSEQ multiplex PCR; in TCRdb, only in-frame clones are kept and a portion is missing. The data show about 110,000 clones, with roughly 90% seen just once and approximately 1.1% held by the top ten. This sample comprised peripheral blood, obtained on day 0 of AZD1222 vaccination. These receptors originate from an adult in good health. CDR3s include the opening cysteine and the closing phenylalanine or tryptophan. D genes are given only for firm matches. Clone size is stated in some rows and not others, as once, few, many or a class when expanded.

d_gene: .
v_gene: TRBV28
j_gene: TRBJ1-4
abundance: .
CDR3aa: CASRFGGAGPNEKLFF
CDR3nt: TGTGCCAGCAGATTCGGCGGGGCAGGGCCAAATGAAAAACTGTTTTTT

d_gene: .
v_gene: TRBV7-2
j_gene: TRBJ1-1
abundance: .
CDR3aa: CASSPKTVRNGGEAFF
CDR3nt: TGTGCCAGCAGCCCTAAGACGGTAAGGAACGGAGGTGAAGCTTTCTTT

d_gene: .
v_gene: TRBV5-1
j_gene: TRBJ1-5
abundance: .
CDR3aa: CASSYGTGNQPQHF
CDR3nt: TGCGCCAGCAGCTACGGGACCGGTAATCAGCCCCAGCATTTT

d_gene: .
v_gene: TRBV4-1
j_gene: TRBJ1-1
abundance: once
CDR3aa: CASSQADSLNTEAFF
CDR3nt: TGCGCCAGCAGCCAAGCGGACAGCTTGAACACTGAAGCTTTCTTT

d_gene: TRBD1
v_gene: TRBV29-1
j_gene: TRBJ1-1
abundance: .
CDR3aa: CSDRTGGNTEAFF
CDR3nt: TGCAGCGATCGGACAGGGGGAAATACTGAAGCTTTCTTT

d_gene: TRBD1
v_gene: TRBV6-5
j_gene: TRBJ1-2
abundance: once
CDR3aa: CASSQITGTEGYTF
CDR3nt: TGTGCCAGCAGCCAAATCACCGGGACAGAGGGCTACACCTTC

d_gene: TRBD1
v_gene: TRBV6-5
j_gene: TRBJ1-2
abundance: once
CDR3aa: CATARTGGYGYTF
CDR3nt: TGTGCCACTGCGAGAACAGGGGGCTATGGCTACACCTTC

d_gene: .
v_gene: TRBV21-1
j_gene: TRBJ1-1
abundance: .
CDR3aa: CATSDRGPNTEAFF
CDR3nt: TGTGCCACCTCCGACAGGGGACCGAACACTGAAGCTTTCTTT

d_gene: .
v_gene: TRBV3-1/TRBV3-2
j_gene: TRBJ1-6
abundance: once
CDR3aa: CASSQGRGYNSPLHF
CDR3nt: TGTGCCAGCAGCCAAGGACGGGGTTATAATTCACCCCTCCACTTT

d_gene: TRBD1
v_gene: TRBV12-5
j_gene: TRBJ1-6
abundance: .
CDR3aa: CASAFLTQGAGNSPLHF
CDR3nt: TGTGCTAGTGCCTTTCTTACACAGGGGGCAGGTAATTCACCCCTCCACTTT

d_gene: TRBD1
v_gene: TRBV19
j_gene: TRBJ2-2
abundance: .
CDR3aa: CASSIPGGTGELFF
CDR3nt: TGTGCCAGTAGTATTCCAGGGGGCACCGGGGAGCTGTTTTTT

d_gene: .
v_gene: TRBV24-1
j_gene: TRBJ2-7
abundance: few
CDR3aa: CATGSGYEQYF
CDR3nt: TGTGCCACCGGTTCGGGGTACGAGCAGTACTTC

d_gene: .
v_gene: TRBV24-1
j_gene: TRBJ2-3
abundance: .
CDR3aa: CATSDSPGSGIDTQYF
CDR3nt: TGTGCCACCAGTGATTCCCCCGGCTCAGGAATAGATACGCAGTATTTT

d_gene: .
v_gene: TRBV6-6
j_gene: TRBJ2-7
abundance: .
CDR3aa: CASRPTGGSYEQYF
CDR3nt: TGTGCCAGCAGGCCGACAGGAGGGTCCTACGAGCAGTACTTC

d_gene: .
v_gene: TRBV6-6
j_gene: TRBJ1-1
abundance: .
CDR3aa: CASSSRQVGNTEAFF
CDR3nt: TGTGCCAGCAGTTCCCGACAGGTGGGAAACACTGAAGCTTTCTTT

d_gene: .
v_gene: TRBV29-1
j_gene: TRBJ1-1
abundance: .
CDR3aa: CSVSAGEWTEAFF
CDR3nt: TGCAGCGTATCGGCGGGGGAGTGGACTGAAGCTTTCTTT

d_gene: .
v_gene: TRBV24-1
j_gene: TRBJ2-3
abundance: .
CDR3aa: CATSGPGATDTQYF
CDR3nt: TGTGCCACCAGTGGGCCGGGGGCCACAGATACGCAGTATTTT

d_gene: TRBD1
v_gene: TRBV24-1
j_gene: TRBJ2-2
abundance: few
CDR3aa: CATSDPDRGLTGELFF
CDR3nt: TGTGCCACCAGTGACCCAGACAGGGGGCTCACCGGGGAGCTGTTTTTT

d_gene: .
v_gene: TRBV7-9
j_gene: TRBJ1-4
abundance: .
CDR3aa: CASGATNEKLFF
CDR3nt: TGTGCCAGCGGGGCAACTAATGAAAAACTGTTTTTT

d_gene: .
v_gene: TRBV2
j_gene: TRBJ1-2
abundance: .
CDR3aa: CASNKATINYGYTF
CDR3nt: TGTGCCAGCAATAAGGCGACCATTAACTATGGCTACACCTTC

d_gene: .
v_gene: TRBV10-3
j_gene: TRBJ2-2
abundance: .
CDR3aa: CAIKGTANTGELFF
CDR3nt: TGTGCCATCAAGGGGACCGCGAACACCGGGGAGCTGTTTTTT

d_gene: TRBD1
v_gene: TRBV28
j_gene: TRBJ1-4
abundance: .
CDR3aa: CASSKTGGGEKLFF
CDR3nt: TGTGCCAGCAGTAAGACAGGGGGCGGTGAAAAACTGTTTTTT

d_gene: TRBD1
v_gene: TRBV6-2/TRBV6-3
j_gene: TRBJ1-1
abundance: .
CDR3aa: CASSLLWTGEEAFF
CDR3nt: TGTGCCAGCAGTCTTCTTTGGACAGGGGAGGAAGCTTTCTTT

d_gene: TRBD2
v_gene: TRBV19
j_gene: TRBJ2-2
abundance: .
CDR3aa: CASRYRLAGGYTGELFF
CDR3nt: TGTGCCAGCCGATACCGGCTAGCGGGGGGGTACACCGGGGAGCTGTTTTTT

d_gene: TRBD1
v_gene: TRBV6-5
j_gene: TRBJ2-7
abundance: .
CDR3aa: CASSMTGGSSYEQYF
CDR3nt: TGTGCCAGCAGTATGACAGGGGGCTCCTCCTACGAGCAGTACTTC

d_gene: TRBD1
v_gene: TRBV6-5
j_gene: TRBJ1-2
abundance: .
CDR3aa: CASSYRDRGYGYTF
CDR3nt: TGTGCCAGCAGTTACCGGGACAGGGGCTATGGCTACACCTTC

d_gene: TRBD1
v_gene: TRBV2
j_gene: TRBJ2-2
abundance: .
CDR3aa: CASSGTAPTGELFF
CDR3nt: TGTGCCAGCAGCGGGACAGCTCCCACCGGGGAGCTGTTTTTT

d_gene: TRBD2
v_gene: TRBV7-3
j_gene: TRBJ2-1
abundance: .
CDR3aa: CASSLRGTSGSYNEQFF
CDR3nt: TGTGCCAGCAGCTTAAGGGGGACTAGCGGGAGTTACAATGAGCAGTTCTTC